The next 20 T cell receptor beta chains were all read from a single sample in a study of T cells after posttransplantation cyclophosphamide. Profiled with immunoSEQ multiplex PCR; TCRdb holds only in-frame clones, not every one. The table has about 66,000 clones, around 93% seen once. The sequenced material came from PBMCs. The origin of the receptors is a woman aged 30 to 39 in good health and a related stem cell transplant donor.

The CDR3 sequence is CASSLTQPQHF. The CDR3 DNA reads as TGTGCCAGCAGTTTAACTCAGCCCCAGCATTTT. J is TRBJ1-5 and V is TRBV2; D is unclear. Germline CDR1 SNHLY, CDR2 FYNNEI. Trimming stripped 5 bases from V and 6 bases from J, with 5 bases between. The CDR3 runs to 11 residues.

The CDR3 sequence: CASSDMGDTEAFF. CDR3 bases: TGTGCCAGCAGTGATATGGGGGACACTGAAGCTTTCTTT. The chain carries TRBV25-1 and TRBJ1-1; D is perhaps TRBD1 (5 bases). Germline CDR1 and CDR2: MGHDK and SYGVNS. The CDR3 is 13 amino acids. V was clipped by 3 bases and J by 3 bases, with 8 bases between them.

The chain is built from TRBV5-1 and TRBJ2-7; 8 nucleotides agree with TRBD1. With 3 bases clipped from V and 0 bases from J, the junction kept 8 bases outside the gene matches. CDR1 is SGHRS, CDR2 YFSETQ, per germline. This CDR3 has 16 residues. The CDR3 sequence: CASSSLQGVNSYEQYF. CDR3 nucleotide sequence: TGCGCCAGCAGCTCTTTACAGGGGGTGAACTCCTACGAGCAGTACTTC.

The V and J genes are TRBV2 and TRBJ1-2; D unclear. Germline V gene sequence: CDR1 SNHLY, CDR2 FYNNEI. The germline V and J ends were trimmed by 3 bases and 5 bases, with 19 bases remaining between them. This CDR3 contains 16 residues. The CDR3 nucleotides read TGTGCCAGCAGTGATCCGGCGGCCACGGGATCTTATGGCTACACCTTC. It codes for CASSDPAATGSYGYTF.

V gene TRBV12-5 combines with J gene TRBJ2-5; TRBD2 might be the D (6 bases). From germline, CDR1 is LGHNT and CDR2 FRNRAP. Trimming stripped 3 bases from V and 5 bases from J, with 13 bases between. The CDR3 has 14 residues. In nucleotides, the CDR3 is TGTGCTAGTGGTTTAGCGGGTACCACCGAGACCCAGTACTTC. Its protein is CASGLAGTTETQYF.

V usage is TRBV10-2 and J usage is TRBJ1-2; D unresolved. Germline values: CDR1 WSHSY, CDR2 SAAADI. Trimming took 8 bases from V and 8 from J, leaving 15 bases between them. The CDR3 has 12 amino acids. The CDR3 spells CASRSLMGGYTF. CDR3 nucleotide sequence: TGCGCCAGCCGATCCCTCATGGGGGGCTACACCTTC.

The genes are TRBV5-1 and TRBJ2-7; D may be TRBD1 (6 bases). The CDR3 extends over 15 amino acids. Germline lookup yields CDR1 SGHRS and CDR2 YFSETQ. V was trimmed by 4 bases and J by 3 bases, leaving 17 bases between them. The CDR3 loop reads CASSQNGQPFYEQYF. Written as DNA, the CDR3 is TGCGCCAGCAGCCAAAATGGACAGCCTTTCTACGAGCAGTACTTC.

This chain joins TRBV4-2 and TRBJ1-2; tentatively, D is TRBD1 (5 bases). V shed 0 bases and J shed 5 bases, with 13 bases lying between them. Germline CDR1 LGHNA, CDR2 YNFKEQ. The CDR3 is 15 amino acids. The CDR3 region is CASSQEQGRAYGYTF. The CDR3 DNA is TGTGCCAGCAGCCAAGAGCAGGGCAGGGCTTATGGCTACACCTTC.

The rearrangement links TRBV4-3 to TRBJ1-6, with 10 bases fitting TRBD1. V was clipped by 2 bases and J by 7 bases; unmatched bases: 2. The V gene's germline CDR1 is LGHNA and CDR2 YSLEER. This CDR3 is built from 15 residues. CDR3 nucleotides: TGCGCCAGCAGCCAATGGGGACAGGGGAATTCACCCCTCCACTTT. This gives the protein CASSQWGQGNSPLHF.

The chain has TRBV5-6 and TRBJ1-1; weak D call: TRBD1 (6 bases). CDR1 SGHDT and CDR2 YYEEEE come from the germline V gene. V lost 0 bases, J lost 4 bases, and 19 bases lay in between. The CDR3 is 17 amino acids. CDR3 region: CASSLGWGGWKGTEAFF. CDR3 DNA sequence: TGTGCCAGCAGCTTGGGATGGGGGGGCTGGAAAGGCACTGAAGCTTTCTTT.

The chain employs TRBV11-1 and TRBJ2-2, with D possibly being TRBD2 (5 bases). Between the trimmed V and J ends, which lost 9 bases and 7 bases, there was a span of 21 bases. The CDR3 contains 15 residues. Germline V lookup: CDR1 SGHAT, CDR2 FQDESV (reference sequence). The CDR3 bases are TGTGCCAGTGCGAGGGAAAGGGCCGTGGACGGGGAGCTGTTTTTT. This sequence encodes CASARERAVDGELFF. Full variable domain (remainder filled in from reference TRBV11-1 and TRBJ2-2): EAEVAQSPRYKITEKSQAVAFWCDPISGHATLYWYRQILGQGPELLVQFQDESVVDDSQLPKDRFSAERLKGVDSTLKIQPAELGDSAMYLCASARERAVDGELFFGEGSRLTVL.

The chain combines TRBV7-9 with TRBJ1-5, with D maybe TRBD1 (6 bases). V gave up 6 bases and J gave up 6 bases, with 15 bases separating them. The germline V gene has CDR1 SEHNR and CDR2 FQNEAQ (reference sequence). The CDR3 covers 14 residues. The CDR3 bases are TGTGCCAGCAGACCGCAGTTCAGGGGTCAGCCCCAGCATTTT. It translates to CASRPQFRGQPQHF.

The chain employs TRBV21-1 and TRBJ1-6. TRBV21-1 is termed a pseudogene. The CDR3 has 16 residues. CDR3 residues: CASSKKPLWGSSPLHF. The CDR3 DNA sequence: TGTGCCAGCAGCAAAAAACCCCTATGGGGTTCTTCACCCCTCCACTTT.

This chain connects TRBV15 to TRBJ2-7; 13 bases agree with TRBD2. Germline lookup yields CDR1 LNHNV and CDR2 YYDKDF (reference sequence). J gave up 3 bases and V 4 bases, and 9 bases lay outside the gene matches. CDR3 length: 17 residues. The CDR3 spells CATSKTRTSGGIYEQYF. DNA of the CDR3: TGTGCCACCAGCAAAACCAGGACTAGCGGGGGTATCTACGAGCAGTACTTC.

This chain joins TRBV5-1 and TRBJ1-5; possible D gene TRBD1, 5 bases. CDR3 length equals 15 residues. V gave up 3 bases and J gave up 6 bases, with 16 bases separating them. The germline CDR1 and CDR2 sequences are SGHRS and YFSETQ. CDR3 in DNA: TGCGCCAGCAGCTGGGGGGGGACGGAGGGTCAGCCCCAGCATTTT. Protein product: CASSWGGTEGQPQHF.

The chain is built from TRBV7-9 and TRBJ2-5; D gene uncertain. The CDR3 runs to 13 residues. The germline V and J ends were trimmed by 1 base and 10 bases, with 13 bases remaining between them. From germline, CDR1 is SEHNR and CDR2 FQNEAQ (reference sequence). The CDR3 here is CASSLEVEGYQYF. In nucleotides, the CDR3 is TGTGCCAGCAGCTTAGAGGTTGAAGGGTACCAGTACTTC. The complete variable domain, with remaining parts taken from reference TRBV7-9 and TRBJ2-5, reads DTGVSQNPRHKITKRGQNVTFRCDPISEHNRLYWYRQTLGQGPEFLTYFQNEAQLEKSRLLSDRFSAERPKGSFSTLEIQRTEQGDSAMYLCASSLEVEGYQYFGPGTRLLVL.

The chain carries TRBV7-8 and TRBJ2-5; no firm D call. Germline assignment: CDR1 SGHVS and CDR2 FQNEAQ. Trimming pared 2 bases from V and 0 bases from J, leaving 13 bases between. This CDR3 spans 16 amino acids. The CDR3 reads CASSLFLGKYQETQYF. DNA of the CDR3: TGTGCCAGCAGCTTATTTCTTGGCAAGTACCAAGAGACCCAGTACTTC.

The chain carries TRBV25-1 and TRBJ2-7; 8 bases agree with TRBD2. The ends lost 6 bases at V and 10 bases at J; junction bases unmatched: 11. Germline V gene sequence: CDR1 MGHDK, CDR2 SYGVNS. This CDR3 has 13 amino acids. This CDR3 reads CASSDGGGSSQYF. In nucleotides, the CDR3 is TGTGCCAGCAGCGATGGCGGGGGGTCCAGCCAGTACTTC.

V usage is TRBV11-3 and J usage is TRBJ1-1; no firm D call. V lost 1 base to trimming and J lost 4 bases, with 10 bases between them. Germline V gives CDR1 SGHNT, CDR2 YENEEA. The CDR3 extends over 14 amino acids. CDR3 sequence (DNA): TGTGCCAGCAGCTTAGGGCATTCGAGCACTGAAGCTTTCTTT. It specifies CASSLGHSSTEAFF.

The V call is TRBV7-9, the J call TRBJ1-6; D is ambiguous. Germline V gene lookup returns CDR1 SEHNR and CDR2 FQNEAQ (reference sequence). The V gene lost 5 bases and the J gene lost 4 bases, with 9 bases spanning the gap. The CDR3 is 14 residues long. The CDR3 sequence: CASSLPDYNSPLHF. The CDR3 DNA sequence: TGTGCCAGCAGCCTACCGGATTATAATTCACCCCTCCACTTT.